This passage covers 16 T cell receptor beta chains from one sample sequenced in a study of OX40 agonist ivuxolimab in advanced cancers. Profiling relied on immunoSEQ multiplex PCR, and the TCRdb table lists in-frame clones only, not all of them. The sample has around 68,000 clones, approximately 87% seen once. Sequenced material: CD4+ or CD8+ T cells sorted from blood, taken in a trial of the OX40 agonist ivuxolimab. Receptors originate from an adult with an advanced solid tumor such as melanoma, head and neck, liver or kidney cancer.

The CDR3 is CASSLLSGGYNEQFF. DNA for the CDR3: TGTGCCAGCTCCCTCCTCTCGGGGGGATACAATGAGCAGTTCTTC. This chain links TRBV18 with TRBJ2-1; 7 nucleotides align to TRBD2. The CDR3 spans 15 residues. Trimming took 6 bases from V and 4 from J; bases not matched to a gene: 9. Germline lookup yields CDR1 KGHSH and CDR2 LQKENI. The whole variable domain, filled in from reference TRBV18 and TRBJ2-1, reads NAGVMQNPRHLVRRRGQEARLRCSPMKGHSHVYWYRQLPEEGLKFMVYLQKENIIDESGMPKERFSAEFPKEGPSILRIQQVVRGDSAAYFCASSLLSGGYNEQFFGPGTRLTVL.

The chain couples TRBV19 to TRBJ1-5, with D hard to call. From germline, CDR1 is LNHDA and CDR2 SQIVND (reference sequence). Trimming took 6 bases from V and 3 from J, leaving 15 bases between them. The CDR3 has 15 residues. The CDR3 bases are TGTGCCAGTAGAGCCGACCCGATGCCCAATCAGCCCCAGCATTTT. Translating gives CASRADPMPNQPQHF.

V is TRBV15 and J is TRBJ1-5, with D unresolved. The CDR3 spans 12 residues. The germline V gene encodes CDR1 LNHNV and CDR2 YYDKDF (reference sequence). V was trimmed by 0 bases and J by 6 bases, leaving 3 bases between them. The CDR3 loop is CATSRESQPQHF. DNA for the CDR3: TGTGCCACCAGCAGAGAGTCTCAGCCCCAGCATTTT.

The V and J genes are TRBV6-6 and TRBJ2-5; D could derive from TRBD1 or TRBD2 (6 bases each). The V gene lost 5 bases and the J gene lost 5 bases, with 15 bases spanning the gap. The CDR3 has 14 amino acids. Germline values: CDR1 MNHNY, CDR2 SVGAGI (reference sequence). DNA of the CDR3: TGTGCCAGCAGTAAACAGGGAGGTAGCGAGACCCAGTACTTC. It is translated as CASSKQGGSETQYF.

Points on this clone: The sample contains more than one DNA sequence encoding this CDR3. The chain is built from TRBV28 and TRBJ1-2; D uncertain. The CDR3 has 12 residues. Germline loops: CDR1 MDHEN, CDR2 SYDVKM. V lost 2 bases and J lost 5, with 6 bases in between. The DNA of the CDR3 is TGTGCCAGCAGTTTAGGCGATTATGGCTACACCTTC. Translated, it gives CASSLGDYGYTF.

The chain carries TRBV6-6 and TRBJ2-1; 9 nucleotides align to TRBD2. Germline values: CDR1 MNHNY, CDR2 SVGAGI (reference sequence). There are 13 residues in the CDR3. J was trimmed by 7 bases and V by 2 bases; bases with no gene match: 0. This chain's CDR3 is CASSYAGGNEQFF. The CDR3 region has the DNA TGTGCCAGCAGTTACGCGGGGGGGAATGAGCAGTTCTTC.

V is TRBV9 and J is TRBJ1-4; D gene uncertain. Trimming took off 0 bases at V and 0 bases at J, with 3 bases between the two ends. CDR3 length: 14 residues. The germline gives CDR1 SGDLS, CDR2 YYNGEE. CDR3 loop: CASSVAPTNEKLFF. The DNA for the CDR3 is TGTGCCAGCAGCGTAGCTCCAACTAATGAAAAACTGTTTTTT.

The rearrangement joins TRBV6-6 to TRBJ2-7; 10 bases map to TRBD2. The V gene end was trimmed by 6 bases and the J gene end by 4 bases; junction bases not matched to a gene: 9. The CDR3 is 15 residues long. Germline CDR1 and CDR2: MNHNY and SVGAGI (reference sequence). CDR3 bases: TGTGCCAGCAGCCGGAGCGGGGGGGCCTGGTACGAGCAGTACTTC. Its protein product is CASSRSGGAWYEQYF.

This rearrangement joins TRBV11-2 to TRBJ2-3; 15 bases agree with TRBD2. The CDR3 sequence is 17 residues long. CDR1 and CDR2 (germline): SGHAT, FQNNGV. V gave up 0 bases and J gave up 4 bases; unmatched junction bases: 2. The CDR3 sequence: CASSLDRTSGGADTQYF. The CDR3 DNA reads TGTGCCAGCAGCTTAGATAGGACTAGCGGGGGGGCAGATACGCAGTATTTT.

This chain uses TRBV7-9 with TRBJ1-6; the match to TRBD1 covers 9 bases. The germline V gene encodes CDR1 SEHNR and CDR2 FQNEAQ (reference sequence). CDR3 length equals 13 residues. V gave up 4 bases and J gave up 14 bases; unmatched junction bases: 6. The CDR3 loop reads CASSSGQGMSLHF. For the CDR3, the DNA is TGTGCCAGCAGCTCGGGACAGGGCATGTCCCTCCACTTT.

The V call is TRBV4-1, the J call TRBJ1-1; a possible D gene is TRBD1 (5 bases). Germline-derived CDR1 and CDR2 are MGHRA and YSYEKL. This CDR3 region has 12 residues. V was pared by 5 bases and J by 5 bases, with 9 bases between. The CDR3: CASSTQGTEAFF. CDR3 bases: TGCGCCAGCAGCACCCAGGGAACTGAAGCTTTCTTT.

In this sample, this clone turned up once. V gene TRBV11-2 combines with J gene TRBJ1-2; 8 bases are shared with TRBD1. The V segment lost 0 bases and the J segment 1 base; nucleotides outside the gene matches: 7. This CDR3 is built from 17 residues. Germline V lookup: CDR1 SGHAT, CDR2 FQNNGV. CDR3 residues: CASSLDGYRGDNYGYTF. The CDR3 region has the DNA TGTGCCAGCAGCTTAGATGGGTACAGGGGGGATAACTATGGCTACACCTTC.

The chain links TRBV4-3 to TRBJ2-3; the D is unclear. The V gene lost 0 bases and the J gene lost 4 bases, with 11 bases spanning the gap. This CDR3 region has 15 residues. CDR1 is LGHNA, CDR2 YSLEER, per germline. The CDR3 coding sequence is TGCGCCAGCAGCCAAGAACGACGGAAGTCAGATACGCAGTATTTT. Residues: CASSQERRKSDTQYF.

This rearrangement joins TRBV5-1 to TRBJ1-4; perhaps TRBD1 as D (6 bases). Trimming cost V 4 bases and J 0 bases, with 19 bases left between them. The CDR3 consists of 18 residues. The germline CDR1 and CDR2 sequences are SGHRS and YFSETQ. The CDR3 region is CASSLFTGLASTNEKLFF. The CDR3 coding sequence is TGCGCCAGCAGCCTATTTACAGGGTTGGCCTCAACTAATGAAAAACTGTTTTTT.

V is TRBV12-5 and J is TRBJ1-5; the D gene is possibly TRBD1 (5 bases). Looked up from germline, CDR1 is LGHNT and CDR2 is FRNRAP. The CDR3 length is 17 residues. Trimming took off 2 bases at V and 5 bases at J, with 19 bases between the two ends. CDR3 loop: CASGLRLGVGRDQPQHF. DNA of the CDR3: TGTGCTAGTGGTTTGCGACTAGGGGTCGGACGCGATCAGCCCCAGCATTTT.

V gene TRBV29-1 combines with J gene TRBJ1-5, with D perhaps matching TRBD1 (5 bases). Germline-derived CDR1 and CDR2 are SQVTM and ANQGSEA. V lost 4 bases to trimming and J lost 3 bases, with 10 bases between them. The CDR3 runs 13 residues. The CDR3 loop is CSVGWGNNQPQHF. DNA for the CDR3: TGCAGCGTTGGGTGGGGGAACAATCAGCCCCAGCATTTT.